Following are 6 T cell receptor beta chains from one sample sequenced in a study of blood T cell repertoires in COVID-19. Method: immunoSEQ multiplex PCR; TCRdb's copy keeps in-frame clones and lacks some. The table has under 200,000 clones, roughly four fifths seen once. Sequencing was performed on peripheral blood. These receptors originate from a woman aged 80 or older with acute or convalescent COVID-19.

The CDR3 DNA sequence: TGTGCCAGCAGCCCCCGACAGGGTCGGACTGAAGCTTTCTTT. This codes for CASSPRQGRTEAFF. J is TRBJ1-1 and V is TRBV14; 7 bases agree with TRBD1. The CDR3 consists of 14 residues. After removal of 4 bases from V and 5 bases from J, the junction contained 7 bases not matched to a gene. Germline CDR1 reads SGHDN; CDR2 reads FVKESK.

The chain couples TRBV4-3 to TRBJ1-5; D perhaps matches TRBD1 (5 bases). V was cut by 4 bases and J by 5 bases, with 9 bases left in between. Germline loops: CDR1 LGHNA, CDR2 YSLEER. The CDR3 covers 13 residues. The DNA of the CDR3 is TGCGCCAGCAGCCTAGGGGTCTATCAGCCCCAGCATTTT. Translating gives CASSLGVYQPQHF.

The chain links TRBV21-1 to TRBJ1-1. TRBV21-1 is classified as a pseudogene. The CDR3 runs to 11 residues. The CDR3 nucleotides read TGTGCCAGCAGCAAACCCCTAGAAGCTTTCTTT. Translation: CASSKPLEAFF.

The chain links TRBV25-1 to TRBJ1-2, with 7 bases identical to TRBD1. The CDR3 runs 12 residues. Germline values: CDR1 MGHDK, CDR2 SYGVNS. The J segment lost 3 bases and the V segment lost 5 bases, leaving 0 bases of the junction unmatched. Here the CDR3 DNA reads TGTGCCAGCAGTCAGGGGGACTATGGCTACACCTTC. Amino acid sequence: CASSQGDYGYTF.

This chain uses TRBV12-3 or TRBV12-4 with TRBJ2-1; 10 positions match TRBD1. With 7 bases clipped from V and 9 bases from J, the junction kept 6 bases outside the gene matches. The CDR3 is 13 residues long. The CDR3: CASTPDRGREQFF. The CDR3 coding sequence is TGTGCCAGCACCCCCGACAGGGGGCGTGAGCAGTTCTTC.

This clone was observed a few times. The rearrangement uses TRBV11-2 and TRBJ2-1; the D gene is possibly TRBD2 (6 bases). Germline V gene sequence: CDR1 SGHAT, CDR2 FQNNGV. Trimming pared 5 bases from V and 2 bases from J, leaving 13 bases between. The CDR3 totals 15 residues. In DNA, the CDR3 is TGTGCCAGCAGCCTGGGACTGGAACCCTACAATGAGCAGTTCTTC. Translation gives CASSLGLEPYNEQFF.